Listed below are T cell receptor beta chains from one sample, sequenced in a study of post-analysis software for immune sequencing data. TCRdb reprocessed the PCR reads via MiXCR and lists one record per CDR3 protein. Seen here are about 770,000 distinct CDR3 sequences, about half observed once, and the top ten hold roughly 5%. The sample comprised blood. The receptors derive from a girl aged 5-17 years with multiple sclerosis. Each CDR3 is given with its conserved first and last residue. The D gene is left open where the match is weak.

>TRBV2|-|TRBJ1-2
CASTGTGTIYGYTF
>TRBV29-1|TRBD2|TRBJ2-1
CSVEKVGGRAWNEQFF
>TRBV5-1|TRBD2|TRBJ2-7
CASSPLAGGPSSYEQYF
>TRBV2|-|TRBJ2-5
CASRDGGAWETQYF
>TRBV10-3|-|TRBJ2-7
CAISELGSDGGQYF
>TRBV5-6|-|TRBJ2-4
CASSLLTALENIQYF
>TRBV7-6|-|TRBJ2-7
CASSSLGPAYEQYF
>TRBV14|-|TRBJ2-1
CASSHRSGLGDNEQFF
>TRBV3-1|TRBD2|TRBJ2-1
CASMGTRRNEQFF
>TRBV27|-|TRBJ2-3
CASSTGVSDTQYF
>TRBV20-1|-|TRBJ1-6
CSALPSGAIRNNSPLHF
>TRBV15|TRBD2|TRBJ2-7
CATSRDRTSGSLPYEQYF
>TRBV18|TRBD1|TRBJ1-6
CASSPGQGSSPLHF
>TRBV7-6|-|TRBJ2-1
CASSPINEQFF
>TRBV12-3/TRBV12-4|-|TRBJ2-7
CASSFPPAATPQDEQYF
>TRBV20-1|-|TRBJ1-6
CSARQQGYSPLHF
>TRBV10-3|TRBD2|TRBJ2-1
CAISGTSGKVAYNEQFF
>TRBV28|-|TRBJ2-3
CASSWTVPSTDTQYF
>TRBV6-5|-|TRBJ1-2
CASGRGGNYGYTF
>TRBV18|-|TRBJ2-7
CASSPPGTTMHEQYF
>TRBV10-3|-|TRBJ1-5
CAISGEGSQPQHF
>TRBV29-1|-|TRBJ2-1
CSVGDGNAYNEQFF
>TRBV20-1|TRBD2|TRBJ2-5
CSDPGTSGDQGTQYF
>TRBV5-1|TRBD1|-
CASGTGPGEQYF
>TRBV2|-|TRBJ2-3
CASRGTFLATDTQYF
>TRBV12-3/TRBV12-4|-|TRBJ1-4
CASSLGGLTTNEKLFF
>TRBV12-3/TRBV12-4|TRBD1|TRBJ1-4
CASGRTGSNEKLFF
>TRBV29-1|-|TRBJ2-1
CSVAIGGEQFF
>TRBV9|-|TRBJ2-1
CASSSGVEVTYNEQFF
>TRBV25-1|-|TRBJ2-7
CASSEYNYEQYF
>TRBV5-1|-|TRBJ2-7
CASSLELLPTSEQYF
>TRBV19|-|TRBJ2-3
CASRSKNSTDTQYF
>TRBV7-3|-|TRBJ2-7
CASSLTPGIGYEQYF
>TRBV10-3|-|TRBJ2-3
CAIRVRTGGGRTDTQYF
>TRBV5-5|-|TRBJ2-7
CASSLGSGVGTYEQYF
>TRBV27|-|TRBJ2-5
CASSSQLLAETQYF
>TRBV4-2|-|-
CASSVRRGPYEQYF
>TRBV29-1|-|TRBJ2-1
CSVPVSSGHSYNEQFF
>TRBV9|-|TRBJ2-1
CASSASSEQFF
>TRBV6-2/TRBV6-3|TRBD2|TRBJ2-7
CASSLPGLAGGPMEQYF
>TRBV18|TRBD1|TRBJ2-6
CASSPLQGAMAGANVLTF
>TRBV6-5|-|TRBJ2-1
CASSSPGLANYNEQFF
>TRBV12-3/TRBV12-4|-|TRBJ1-5
CASSLTFGGSQPQHF
>TRBV20-1|-|TRBJ2-1
CSARDPGRSGNEQFF
>TRBV6-2/TRBV6-3|TRBD1|TRBJ1-1
CASSYPTGQLNTEAFF
>TRBV7-3|TRBD2|TRBJ2-3
CASSSPLLGLAGTDTQYF
>TRBV11-2|-|-
CASSLELVSYEQYF
>TRBV5-6|-|TRBJ2-1
CASSLSPGRLNEQFF
>TRBV6-2/TRBV6-3|TRBD1|TRBJ2-1
CASREGQGPYNEQFF